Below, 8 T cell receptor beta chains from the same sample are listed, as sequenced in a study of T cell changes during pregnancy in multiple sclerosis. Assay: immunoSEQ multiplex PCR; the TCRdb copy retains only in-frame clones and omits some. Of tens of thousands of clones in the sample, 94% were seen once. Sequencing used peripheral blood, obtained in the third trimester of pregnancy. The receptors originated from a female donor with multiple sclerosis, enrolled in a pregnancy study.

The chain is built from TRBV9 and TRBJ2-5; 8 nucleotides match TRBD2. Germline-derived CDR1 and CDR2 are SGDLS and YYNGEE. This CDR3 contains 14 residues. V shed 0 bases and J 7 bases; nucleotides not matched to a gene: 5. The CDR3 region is CASSVELAGTTQYF. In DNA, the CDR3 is TGTGCCAGCAGCGTAGAATTAGCGGGAACGACCCAGTACTTC.

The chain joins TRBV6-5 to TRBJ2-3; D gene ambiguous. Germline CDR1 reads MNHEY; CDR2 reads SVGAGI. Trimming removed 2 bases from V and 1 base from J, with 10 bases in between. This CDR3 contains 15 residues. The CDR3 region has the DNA TGTGCCAGCAGTTACGAGCTAACGGGCACAGATACGCAGTATTTT. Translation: CASSYELTGTDTQYF.

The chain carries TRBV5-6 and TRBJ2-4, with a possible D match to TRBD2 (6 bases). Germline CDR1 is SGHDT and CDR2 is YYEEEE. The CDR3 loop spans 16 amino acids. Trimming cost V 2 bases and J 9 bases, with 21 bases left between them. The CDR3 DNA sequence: TGTGCCAGCAGCTTAGAATCGGGACTCTCTCGGGGCATTCAGTACTTC. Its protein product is CASSLESGLSRGIQYF.

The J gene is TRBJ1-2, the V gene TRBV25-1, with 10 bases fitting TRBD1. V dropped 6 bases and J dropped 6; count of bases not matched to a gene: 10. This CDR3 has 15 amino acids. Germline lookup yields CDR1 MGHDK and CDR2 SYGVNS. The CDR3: CASSYATGTGDGYTF. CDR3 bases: TGTGCCAGCAGCTACGCAACCGGGACAGGGGATGGCTACACCTTC.

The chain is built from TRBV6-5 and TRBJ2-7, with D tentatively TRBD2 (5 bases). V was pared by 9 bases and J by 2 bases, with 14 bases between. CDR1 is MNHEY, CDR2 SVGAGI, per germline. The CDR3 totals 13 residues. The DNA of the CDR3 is TGTGCCAGTCGCCCGGCAGCGGCCTACGAGCAGTACTTC. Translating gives CASRPAAAYEQYF.

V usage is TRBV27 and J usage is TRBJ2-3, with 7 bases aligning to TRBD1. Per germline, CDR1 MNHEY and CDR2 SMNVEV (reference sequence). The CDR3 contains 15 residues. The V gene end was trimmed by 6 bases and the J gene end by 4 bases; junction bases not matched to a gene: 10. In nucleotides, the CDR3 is TGTGCCAGCAGCACAACAGGGGATGGCGCAGATACGCAGTATTTT. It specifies CASSTTGDGADTQYF.

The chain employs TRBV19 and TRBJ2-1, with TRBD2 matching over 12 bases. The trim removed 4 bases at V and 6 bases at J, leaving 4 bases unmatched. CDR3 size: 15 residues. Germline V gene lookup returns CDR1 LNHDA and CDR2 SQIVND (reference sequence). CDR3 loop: CASSTTSGSFNEQFF. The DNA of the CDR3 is TGTGCCAGTAGTACGACTAGCGGGAGCTTCAATGAGCAGTTCTTC.

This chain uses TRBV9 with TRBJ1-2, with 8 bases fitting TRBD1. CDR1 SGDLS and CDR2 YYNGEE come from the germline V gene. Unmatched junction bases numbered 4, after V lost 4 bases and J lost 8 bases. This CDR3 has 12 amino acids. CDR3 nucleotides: TGTGCCAGCAGCCGCAGGGGGCGCGGCTACACCTTC. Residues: CASSRRGRGYTF.